Each of the 6 T cell receptor beta chains below was sequenced from the same sample in a study of blood T cells in healthy people across ages. Primed by a sample-barcoded 5' primer and a J-beta primer mix, a second PCR proceeded for roughly 7 to 11 cycles. TCRdb called the 5' RACE reads again in MiXCR, with one record for every CDR3 protein. The repertoire has approximately 830,000 distinct CDR3 sequences, roughly 60% of them found once; the top ten carry about a quarter. Sequenced material: blood. All receptors derive from a man aged 30-40 years in good health.

This clonotype was seen only once. The chain links TRBV7-6 to TRBJ2-1; 11 nucleotides align to TRBD2. Germline CDR1 and CDR2: SGHVS and FNYEAQ. This CDR3 comprises 15 residues. With 1 base clipped from V and 9 bases from J, the junction kept 5 bases outside the gene matches. The CDR3 DNA reads TGTGCCAGCAGCTTAGGTAGCGGGGGGGCTTTTGAGCAGTTCTTC. It translates to CASSLGSGGAFEQFF. The full variable domain, with the rest looked up from reference TRBV7-6 and TRBJ2-1, is GAGVSQSPRYKVTKRGQDVALRCDPISGHVSLYWYRQALGQGPEFLTYFNYEAQQDKSGLPNDRFSAERPEGSISTLTIQRTEQRDSAMYRCASSLGSGGAFEQFFGPGTRLTVL.

J is TRBJ2-2 and V is TRBV6-2 or TRBV6-3; D gene ambiguous. The germline V and J ends were trimmed by 6 bases and 8 bases, with 13 bases remaining between them. The CDR3 runs to 13 residues. Per the germline V gene, CDR1 is MNHEY and CDR2 is SVGEGT. CDR3 in DNA: TGTGCCAGCAGGGAGTCTTCGGTGGGGGAGCTGTTTTTT. This encodes CASRESSVGELFF.

The CDR3 here is CASSSLGWDPKTQYF. The CDR3 DNA is TGTGCCAGCAGCTCCCTTGGGTGGGACCCAAAGACCCAGTACTTC. The chain recombines TRBV7-2 with TRBJ2-5; either TRBD1 or TRBD2 may supply D (5 bases each). There are 15 residues in the CDR3. Per germline, CDR1 SGHTA and CDR2 FQGNSA. The V end lost 4 bases, the J end lost 6 bases, and 18 bases lay between the germline ends.

The sample holds one count of this clonotype. The V gene is TRBV2, the J gene TRBJ1-2; D call uncertain. Between the trimmed V and J ends, which lost 2 bases and 0 bases, there was a span of 10 bases. There are 15 residues in the CDR3. From germline, CDR1 is SNHLY and CDR2 FYNNEI. For the CDR3, the DNA is TGTGCCAGCAGTGAACCCGGACTAGCTAACTATGGCTACACCTTC. Translating it yields CASSEPGLANYGYTF.

The gene calls are TRBV5-1 and TRBJ1-3; no firm D call. Germline V gene lookup returns CDR1 SGHRS and CDR2 YFSETQ. The CDR3 is made up of 14 amino acids. V was cut by 4 bases and J by 4 bases, with 12 bases left in between. The CDR3 is CASSQTPQGNTIYF. Here the CDR3 DNA reads TGCGCCAGCAGCCAGACACCGCAGGGAAACACCATATATTTT.

In its sample, this clonotype was seen a few times. V is TRBV25-1 and J is TRBJ1-5; tentative D call: TRBD1 (6 bases). CDR3 length: 15 residues. Germline values: CDR1 MGHDK, CDR2 SYGVNS. With 4 bases removed from V and 0 bases from J, the gap between germline ends came to 10 bases. The CDR3 here is CASSGRQDSNQPQHF. The CDR3 DNA follows: TGTGCCAGCAGTGGTAGACAGGATAGCAATCAGCCCCAGCATTTT.